The source of this TCR beta chain is a study of cytomegalovirus exposure and HLA in healthy donors. Study-level results: TCR beta V- and J-gene trimming was later associated with a missense DCLRE1C variant. Follow-up analysis found HLA locus-dependent TCR association rates, highest for DRB1 and lowest for HLA-C.

The PCR employed 60 Vbeta primers together with 13 Jbeta primers. Some clones are missing from TCRdb's copy, which holds only in-frame ones; the method was immunoSEQ multiplex PCR. The sample has approximately 240,000 clones, about three quarters seen once. Germline V lookup: CDR1 SGHTA, CDR2 FQGNSA. V was trimmed by 4 bases and J by 5 bases, leaving 14 bases between them. The CDR3 spans 14 residues. The sample holds a few counts of this clone. Its antigen is not identified. The donors comprised healthy bone marrow donors. The sample was PBMCs. The chain carries TRBV7-2 and TRBJ2-5; D perhaps matches TRBD1 (6 bases). This sequence was found in a woman aged 55-75 years in good health and CMV-seropositive. The CDR3 sequence: CASSSSQGVETQYF. The CDR3 region has the DNA TGTGCCAGCAGCTCCTCACAGGGTGTTGAGACCCAGTACTTC.